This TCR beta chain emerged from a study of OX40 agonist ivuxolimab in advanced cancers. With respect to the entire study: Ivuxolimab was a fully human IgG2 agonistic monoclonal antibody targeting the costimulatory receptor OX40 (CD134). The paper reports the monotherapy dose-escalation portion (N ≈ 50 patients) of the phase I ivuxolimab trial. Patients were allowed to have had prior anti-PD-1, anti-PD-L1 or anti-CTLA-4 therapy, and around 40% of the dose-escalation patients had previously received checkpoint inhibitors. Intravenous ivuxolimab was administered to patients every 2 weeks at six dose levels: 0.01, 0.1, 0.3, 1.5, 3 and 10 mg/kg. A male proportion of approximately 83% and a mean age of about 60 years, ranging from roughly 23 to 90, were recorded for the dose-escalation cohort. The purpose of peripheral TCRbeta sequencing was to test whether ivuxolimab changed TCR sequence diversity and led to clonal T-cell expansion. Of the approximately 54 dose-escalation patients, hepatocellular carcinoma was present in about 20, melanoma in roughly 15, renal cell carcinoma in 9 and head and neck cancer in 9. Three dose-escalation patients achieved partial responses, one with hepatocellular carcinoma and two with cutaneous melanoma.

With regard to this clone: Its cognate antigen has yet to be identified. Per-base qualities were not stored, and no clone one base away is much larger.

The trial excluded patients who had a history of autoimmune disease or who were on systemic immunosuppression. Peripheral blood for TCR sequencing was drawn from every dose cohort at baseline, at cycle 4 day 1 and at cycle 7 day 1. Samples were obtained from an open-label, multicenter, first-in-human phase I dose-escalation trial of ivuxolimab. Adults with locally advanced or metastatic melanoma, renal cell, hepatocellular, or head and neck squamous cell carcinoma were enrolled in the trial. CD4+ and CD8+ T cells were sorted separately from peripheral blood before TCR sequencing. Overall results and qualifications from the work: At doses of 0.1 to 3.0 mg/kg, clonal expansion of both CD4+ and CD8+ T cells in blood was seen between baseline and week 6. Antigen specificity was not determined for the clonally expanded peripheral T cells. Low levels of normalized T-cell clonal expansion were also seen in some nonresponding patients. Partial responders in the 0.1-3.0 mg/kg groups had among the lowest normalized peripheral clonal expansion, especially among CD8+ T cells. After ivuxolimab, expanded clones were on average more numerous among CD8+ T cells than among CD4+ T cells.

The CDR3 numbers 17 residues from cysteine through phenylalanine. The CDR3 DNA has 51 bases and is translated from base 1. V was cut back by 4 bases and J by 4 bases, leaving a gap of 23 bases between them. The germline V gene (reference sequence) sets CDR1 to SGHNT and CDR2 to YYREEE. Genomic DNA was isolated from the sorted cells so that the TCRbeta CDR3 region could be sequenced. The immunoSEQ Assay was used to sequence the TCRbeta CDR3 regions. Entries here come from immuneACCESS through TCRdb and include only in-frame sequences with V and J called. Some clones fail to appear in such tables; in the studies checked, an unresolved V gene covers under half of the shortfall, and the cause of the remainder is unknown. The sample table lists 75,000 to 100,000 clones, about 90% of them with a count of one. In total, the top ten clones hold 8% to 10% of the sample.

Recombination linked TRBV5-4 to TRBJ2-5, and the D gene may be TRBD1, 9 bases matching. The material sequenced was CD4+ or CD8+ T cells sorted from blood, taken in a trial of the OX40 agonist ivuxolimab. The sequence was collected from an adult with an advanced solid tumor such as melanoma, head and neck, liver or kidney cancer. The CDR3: CASSHPGQGAGGETQYF. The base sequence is TGTGCCAGCAGCCACCCGGGACAGGGCGCGGGGGGAGAGACCCAGTACTTC. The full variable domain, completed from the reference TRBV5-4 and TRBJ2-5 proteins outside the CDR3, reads ETGVTQSPTHLIKTRGQQVTLRCSSQSGHNTVSWYQQALGQGPQFIFQYYREEENGRGNFPPRFSGLQFPNYSSELNVNALELDDSALYLCASSHPGQGAGGETQYFGPGTRLLVL.